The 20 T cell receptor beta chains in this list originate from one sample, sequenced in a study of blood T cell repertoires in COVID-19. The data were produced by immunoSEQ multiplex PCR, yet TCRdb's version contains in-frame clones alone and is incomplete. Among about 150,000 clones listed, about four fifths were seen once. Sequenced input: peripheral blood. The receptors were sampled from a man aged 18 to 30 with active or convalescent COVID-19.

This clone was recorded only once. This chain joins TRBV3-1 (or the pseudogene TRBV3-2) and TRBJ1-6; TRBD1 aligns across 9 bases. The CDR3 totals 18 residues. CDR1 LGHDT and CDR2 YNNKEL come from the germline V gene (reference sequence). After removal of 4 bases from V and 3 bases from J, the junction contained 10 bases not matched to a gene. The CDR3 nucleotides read TGTGCCAGCAGCCCCAAGGGGGGACAGGGAATCTATAATTCACCCCTCCACTTT. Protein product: CASSPKGGQGIYNSPLHF.

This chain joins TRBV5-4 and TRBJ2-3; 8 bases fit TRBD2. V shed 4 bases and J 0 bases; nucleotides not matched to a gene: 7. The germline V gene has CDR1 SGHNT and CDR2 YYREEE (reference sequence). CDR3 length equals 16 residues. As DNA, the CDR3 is TGTGCCAGCAGCCTGGACCCTAGCGGGAGCACAGATACGCAGTATTTT. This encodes CASSLDPSGSTDTQYF.

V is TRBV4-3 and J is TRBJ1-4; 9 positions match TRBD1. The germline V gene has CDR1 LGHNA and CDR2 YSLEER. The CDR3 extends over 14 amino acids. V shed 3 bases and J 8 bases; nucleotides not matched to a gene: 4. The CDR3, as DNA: TGCGCCAGCAGCCACGGACAGGGGAGGGAAAAACTGTTTTTT. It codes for CASSHGQGREKLFF.

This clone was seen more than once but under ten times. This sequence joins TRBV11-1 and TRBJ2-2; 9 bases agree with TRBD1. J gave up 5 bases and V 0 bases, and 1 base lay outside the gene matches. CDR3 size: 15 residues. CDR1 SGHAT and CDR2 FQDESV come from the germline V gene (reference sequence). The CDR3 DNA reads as TGTGCCAGCAGCTTAGCCGGGACAGGGACCGGGGAGCTGTTTTTT. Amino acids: CASSLAGTGTGELFF.

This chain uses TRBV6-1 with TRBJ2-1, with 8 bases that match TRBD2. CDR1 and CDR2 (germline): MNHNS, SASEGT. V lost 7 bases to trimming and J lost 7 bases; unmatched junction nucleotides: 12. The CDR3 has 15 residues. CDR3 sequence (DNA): TGTGCCAGCACCTCCCTAGCGGGTTTGGAAAATGAGCAGTTCTTC. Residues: CASTSLAGLENEQFF.

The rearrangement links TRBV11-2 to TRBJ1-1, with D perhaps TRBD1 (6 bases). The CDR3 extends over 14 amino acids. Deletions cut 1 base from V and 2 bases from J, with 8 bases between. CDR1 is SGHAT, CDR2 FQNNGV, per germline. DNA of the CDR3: TGTGCCAGCAGCTTAGCGGGGGGCAACACTGAAGCTTTCTTT. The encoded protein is CASSLAGGNTEAFF.

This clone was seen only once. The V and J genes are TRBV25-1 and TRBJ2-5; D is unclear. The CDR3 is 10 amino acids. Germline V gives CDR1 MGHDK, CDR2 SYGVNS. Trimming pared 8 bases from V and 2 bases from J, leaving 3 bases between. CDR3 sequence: CASQQETQYF. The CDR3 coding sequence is TGTGCCAGCCAACAAGAGACCCAGTACTTC.

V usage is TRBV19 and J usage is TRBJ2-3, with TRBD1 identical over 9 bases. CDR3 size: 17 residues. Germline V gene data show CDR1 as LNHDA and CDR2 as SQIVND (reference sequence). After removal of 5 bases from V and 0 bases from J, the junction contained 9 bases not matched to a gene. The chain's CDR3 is CASSALGTGLSTDTQYF. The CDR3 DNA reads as TGTGCCAGTAGTGCGCTGGGGACAGGGCTAAGCACAGATACGCAGTATTTT.

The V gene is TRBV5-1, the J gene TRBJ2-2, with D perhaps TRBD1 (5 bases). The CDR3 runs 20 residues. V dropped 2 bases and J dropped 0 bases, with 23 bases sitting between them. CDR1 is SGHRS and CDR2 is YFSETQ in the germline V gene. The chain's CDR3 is CASSFMASLQGPPNTGELFF. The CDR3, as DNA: TGCGCCAGCAGCTTCATGGCATCCCTGCAGGGTCCACCGAACACCGGGGAGCTGTTTTTT. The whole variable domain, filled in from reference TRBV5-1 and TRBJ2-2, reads KAGVTQTPRYLIKTRGQQVTLSCSPISGHRSVSWYQQTPGQGLQFLFEYFSETQRNKGNFPGRFSGRQFSNSRSEMNVSTLELGDSALYLCASSFMASLQGPPNTGELFFGEGSRLTVL.

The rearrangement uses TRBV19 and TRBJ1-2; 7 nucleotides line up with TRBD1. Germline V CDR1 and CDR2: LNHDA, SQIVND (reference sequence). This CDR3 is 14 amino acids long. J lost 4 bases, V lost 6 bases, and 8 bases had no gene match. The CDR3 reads CASRGRTGVYGYTF. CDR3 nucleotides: TGTGCCAGTAGGGGAAGGACAGGAGTCTATGGCTACACCTTC.

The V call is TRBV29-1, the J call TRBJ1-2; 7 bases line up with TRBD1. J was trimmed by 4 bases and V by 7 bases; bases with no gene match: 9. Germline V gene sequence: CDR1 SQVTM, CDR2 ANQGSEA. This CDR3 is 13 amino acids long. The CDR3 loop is CSALGDSPYGYTF. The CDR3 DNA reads TGCAGCGCTCTGGGGGACAGCCCCTATGGCTACACCTTC.

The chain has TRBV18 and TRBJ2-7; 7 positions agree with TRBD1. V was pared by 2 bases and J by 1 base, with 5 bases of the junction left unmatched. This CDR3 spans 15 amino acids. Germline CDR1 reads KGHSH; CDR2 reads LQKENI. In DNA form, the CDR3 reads TGTGCCAGCTCACCAACAGGGGTAAGATCCTACGAGCAGTACTTC. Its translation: CASSPTGVRSYEQYF.

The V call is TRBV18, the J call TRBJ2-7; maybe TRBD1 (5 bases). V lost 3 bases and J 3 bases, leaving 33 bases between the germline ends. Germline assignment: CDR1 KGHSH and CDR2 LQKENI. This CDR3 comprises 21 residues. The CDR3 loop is CASSPTLDREAVGFPHYEQYF. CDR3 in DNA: TGTGCCAGCTCACCCACCCTAGACAGAGAGGCAGTGGGCTTTCCTCACTACGAGCAGTACTTC.

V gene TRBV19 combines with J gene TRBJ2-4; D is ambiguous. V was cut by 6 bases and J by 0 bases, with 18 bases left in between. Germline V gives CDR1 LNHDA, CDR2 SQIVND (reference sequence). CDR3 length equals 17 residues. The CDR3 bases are TGTGCCAGTAGCCACTTCTCGGCAGAGGTAGCCAAAAACATTCAGTACTTC. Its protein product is CASSHFSAEVAKNIQYF. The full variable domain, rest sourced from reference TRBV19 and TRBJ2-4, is DGGITQSPKYLFRKEGQNVTLSCEQNLNHDAMYWYRQDPGQGLRLIYYSQIVNDFQKGDIAEGYSVSREKKESFPLTVTSAQKNPTAFYLCASSHFSAEVAKNIQYFGAGTRLSVL.

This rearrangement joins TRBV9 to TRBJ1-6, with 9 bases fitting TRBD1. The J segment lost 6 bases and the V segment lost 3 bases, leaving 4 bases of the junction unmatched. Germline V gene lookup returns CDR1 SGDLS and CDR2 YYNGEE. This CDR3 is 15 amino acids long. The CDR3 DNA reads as TGTGCCAGCAGCGCCCAGGGACAGGGTAATTCACCCCTCCACTTT. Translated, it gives CASSAQGQGNSPLHF.

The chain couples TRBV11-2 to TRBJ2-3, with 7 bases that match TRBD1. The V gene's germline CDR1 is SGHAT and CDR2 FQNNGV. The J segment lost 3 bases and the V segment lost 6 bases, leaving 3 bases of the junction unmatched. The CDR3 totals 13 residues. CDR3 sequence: CASSRGQTDTQYF. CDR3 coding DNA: TGTGCCAGCAGTCGGGGACAGACAGATACGCAGTATTTT. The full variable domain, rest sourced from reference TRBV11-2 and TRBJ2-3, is EAGVAQSPRYKIIEKRQSVAFWCNPISGHATLYWYQQILGQGPKLLIQFQNNGVVDDSQLPKDRFSAERLKGVDSTLKIQPAKLEDSAVYLCASSRGQTDTQYFGPGTRLTVL.

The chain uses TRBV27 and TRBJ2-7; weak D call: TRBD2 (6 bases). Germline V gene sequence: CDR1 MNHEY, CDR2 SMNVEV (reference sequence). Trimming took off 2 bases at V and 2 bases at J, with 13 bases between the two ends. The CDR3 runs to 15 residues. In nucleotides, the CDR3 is TGTGCCAGCAGTTTAATGGGGGGTTTCACCTACGAGCAGTACTTC. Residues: CASSLMGGFTYEQYF.

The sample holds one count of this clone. CDR3 DNA: TGTGCCAGCACTTCCTGGGGGAGGACCTCCCTCCACTTT. Translating gives CASTSWGRTSLHF. The rearrangement uses TRBV27 and TRBJ1-6; perhaps TRBD1 as D (5 bases). With 7 bases removed from V and 14 bases from J, the gap between germline ends came to 18 bases. Germline CDR1 is MNHEY and CDR2 is SMNVEV (reference sequence). This CDR3 contains 13 residues.

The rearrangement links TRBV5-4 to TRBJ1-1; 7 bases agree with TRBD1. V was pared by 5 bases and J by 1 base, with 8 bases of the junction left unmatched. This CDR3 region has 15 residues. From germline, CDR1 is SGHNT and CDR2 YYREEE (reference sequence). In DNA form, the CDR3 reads TGTGCCAGCAGTTACGGGACAGTAAGGAACACTGAAGCTTTCTTT. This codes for CASSYGTVRNTEAFF.

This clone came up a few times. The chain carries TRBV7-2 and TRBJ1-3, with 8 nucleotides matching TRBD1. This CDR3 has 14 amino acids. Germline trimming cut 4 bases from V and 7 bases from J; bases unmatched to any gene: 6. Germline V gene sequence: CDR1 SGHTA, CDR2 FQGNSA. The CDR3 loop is CASSSQGAGNTIYF. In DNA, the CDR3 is TGTGCCAGCAGCTCTCAGGGGGCGGGGAACACCATATATTTT. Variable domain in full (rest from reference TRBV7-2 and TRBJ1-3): GAGVSQSPSNKVTEKGKDVELRCDPISGHTALYWYRQSLGQGLEFLIYFQGNSAPDKSGLPSDRFSAERTGGSVSTLTIQRTQQEDSAVYLCASSSQGAGNTIYFGEGSWLTVV.